This T cell receptor beta chain was sequenced in a study of PD-L1 blockade in urothelial cancer. Study-wide background: Atezolizumab was started by patients in 2014 at 1,200 mg intravenously every 3 weeks.

PCRs were each spiked with synthetic TCR analog templates. Here immunoSEQ multiplex PCR was the method, and the copy in TCRdb shows in-frame clones only, minus some. The table includes tens of thousands of clones, 84% detected once. The CDR3 totals 15 residues. Germline CDR1 is SGDLS and CDR2 is YYNGEE. V lost 3 bases, J lost 3 bases, and 4 bases stayed unmatched. The source of this sequence is a man in his 70s with urothelial cancer. The V call is TRBV9, the J call TRBJ2-1; 9 nucleotides agree with TRBD2. Here the sequenced sample was PBMCs, taken around atezolizumab (anti-PD-L1) treatment. CDR3 DNA: TGTGCCAGCAGCGCAAGACTAGCGGACTACAATGAGCAGTTCTTC. Its translation is CASSARLADYNEQFF.